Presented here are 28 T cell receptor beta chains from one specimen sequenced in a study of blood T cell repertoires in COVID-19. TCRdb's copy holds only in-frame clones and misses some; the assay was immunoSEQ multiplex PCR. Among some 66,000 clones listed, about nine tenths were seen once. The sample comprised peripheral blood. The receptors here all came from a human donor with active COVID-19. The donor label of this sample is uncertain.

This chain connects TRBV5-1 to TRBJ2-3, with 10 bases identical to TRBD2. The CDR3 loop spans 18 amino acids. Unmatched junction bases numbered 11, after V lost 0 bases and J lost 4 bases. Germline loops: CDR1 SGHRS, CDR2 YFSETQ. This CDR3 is CASSLGSGGAKGADTQYF. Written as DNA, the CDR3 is TGCGCCAGCAGCTTGGGGAGCGGGGGGGCCAAAGGGGCAGATACGCAGTATTTT. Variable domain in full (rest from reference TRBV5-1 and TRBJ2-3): KAGVTQTPRYLIKTRGQQVTLSCSPISGHRSVSWYQQTPGQGLQFLFEYFSETQRNKGNFPGRFSGRQFSNSRSEMNVSTLELGDSALYLCASSLGSGGAKGADTQYFGPGTRLTVL.

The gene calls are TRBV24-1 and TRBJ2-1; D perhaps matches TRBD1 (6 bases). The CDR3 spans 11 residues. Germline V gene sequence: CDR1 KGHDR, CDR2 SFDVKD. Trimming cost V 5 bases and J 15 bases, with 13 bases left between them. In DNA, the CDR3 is TGTGCCACCAGTGCTTCAGGGGTTGCGTTCTTC. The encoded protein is CATSASGVAFF.

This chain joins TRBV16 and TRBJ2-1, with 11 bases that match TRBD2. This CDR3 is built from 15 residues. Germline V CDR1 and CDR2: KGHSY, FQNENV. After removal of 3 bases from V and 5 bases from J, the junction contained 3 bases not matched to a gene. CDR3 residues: CASSHGLAGNNEQFF. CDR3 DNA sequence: TGTGCCAGCAGCCATGGACTAGCGGGCAACAATGAGCAGTTCTTC.

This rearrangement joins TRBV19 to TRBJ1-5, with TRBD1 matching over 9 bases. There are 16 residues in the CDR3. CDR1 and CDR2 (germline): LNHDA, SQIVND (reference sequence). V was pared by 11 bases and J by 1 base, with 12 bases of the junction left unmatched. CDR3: CAGSSSGQGSNQPQHF. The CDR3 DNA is TGTGCCGGATCATCCAGCGGACAGGGGAGCAATCAGCCCCAGCATTTT. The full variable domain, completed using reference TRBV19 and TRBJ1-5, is DGGITQSPKYLFRKEGQNVTLSCEQNLNHDAMYWYRQDPGQGLRLIYYSQIVNDFQKGDIAEGYSVSREKKESFPLTVTSAQKNPTAFYLCAGSSSGQGSNQPQHFGDGTRLSIL.

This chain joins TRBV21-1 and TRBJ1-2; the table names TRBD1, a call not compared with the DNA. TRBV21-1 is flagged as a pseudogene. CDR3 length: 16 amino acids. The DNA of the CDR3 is TGTGCCAGCAGCACTCTTCCCGGGACAGTAATCTATGGCTACACCTTC. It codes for CASSTLPGTVIYGYTF.

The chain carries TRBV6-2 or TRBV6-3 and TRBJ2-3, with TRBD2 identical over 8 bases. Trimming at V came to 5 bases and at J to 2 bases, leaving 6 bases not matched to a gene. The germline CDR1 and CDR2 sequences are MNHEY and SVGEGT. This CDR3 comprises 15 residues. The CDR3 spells CASSGAGALTDTQYF. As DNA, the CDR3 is TGTGCCAGCAGTGGAGCGGGGGCACTCACAGATACGCAGTATTTT.

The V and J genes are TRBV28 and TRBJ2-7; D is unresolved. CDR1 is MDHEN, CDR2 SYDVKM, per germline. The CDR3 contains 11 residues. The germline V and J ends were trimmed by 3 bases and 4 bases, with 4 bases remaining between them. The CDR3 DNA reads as TGTGCCAGCAGTTTGGAGTACGAGCAGTACTTC. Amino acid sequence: CASSLEYEQYF. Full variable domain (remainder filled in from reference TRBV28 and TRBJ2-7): DVKVTQSSRYLVKRTGEKVFLECVQDMDHENMFWYRQDPGLGLRLIYFSYDVKMKEKGDIPEGYSVSREKKERFSLILESASTNQTSMYLCASSLEYEQYFGPGTRLTVT.

DNA for the CDR3: TGTGCCACCAACAAAGGGGGCGGCAATGAAGCTTTCTTT. Its translation: CATNKGGGNEAFF. V is TRBV15 and J is TRBJ1-1; 7 bases match TRBD1. This CDR3 contains 13 residues. From germline, CDR1 is LNHNV and CDR2 YYDKDF (reference sequence). Trimming took 7 bases from V and 7 from J; bases not matched to a gene: 9.

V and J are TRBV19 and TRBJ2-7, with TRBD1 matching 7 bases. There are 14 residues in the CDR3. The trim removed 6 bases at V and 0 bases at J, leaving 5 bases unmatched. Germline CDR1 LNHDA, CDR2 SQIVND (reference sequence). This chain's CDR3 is CASRSGTASYEQYF. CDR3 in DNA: TGTGCCAGTAGGTCCGGGACAGCCTCCTACGAGCAGTACTTC. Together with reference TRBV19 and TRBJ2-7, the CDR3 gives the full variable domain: DGGITQSPKYLFRKEGQNVTLSCEQNLNHDAMYWYRQDPGQGLRLIYYSQIVNDFQKGDIAEGYSVSREKKESFPLTVTSAQKNPTAFYLCASRSGTASYEQYFGPGTRLTVT.

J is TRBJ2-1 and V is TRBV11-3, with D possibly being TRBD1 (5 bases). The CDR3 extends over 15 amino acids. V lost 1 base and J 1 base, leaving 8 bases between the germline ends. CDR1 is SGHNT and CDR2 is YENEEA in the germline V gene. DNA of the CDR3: TGTGCCAGCAGCTTAGGCAGGGTTTCCTACAATGAGCAGTTCTTC. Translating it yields CASSLGRVSYNEQFF.

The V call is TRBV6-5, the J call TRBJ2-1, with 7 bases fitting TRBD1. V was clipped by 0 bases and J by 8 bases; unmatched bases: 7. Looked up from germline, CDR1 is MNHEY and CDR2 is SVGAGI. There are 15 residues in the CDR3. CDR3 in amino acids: CASSYSGGAGDEQFF. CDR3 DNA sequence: TGTGCCAGCAGTTACTCAGGGGGCGCAGGCGATGAGCAGTTCTTC.

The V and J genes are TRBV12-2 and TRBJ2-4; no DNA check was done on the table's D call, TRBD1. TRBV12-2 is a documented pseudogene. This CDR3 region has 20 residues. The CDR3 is CASRLAGEPAGGPSKNIQYF. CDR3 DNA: TGTGCAAGTCGCTTAGCGGGTGAGCCTGCAGGGGGCCCATCCAAAAACATTCAGTACTTC.

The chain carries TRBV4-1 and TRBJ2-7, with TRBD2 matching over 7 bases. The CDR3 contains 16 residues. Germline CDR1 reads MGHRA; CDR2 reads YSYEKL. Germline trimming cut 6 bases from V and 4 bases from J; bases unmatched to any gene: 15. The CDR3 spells CASRPSPSAGRYEQYF. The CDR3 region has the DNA TGCGCCAGCAGACCCTCCCCTTCGGCCGGGAGGTACGAGCAGTACTTC.

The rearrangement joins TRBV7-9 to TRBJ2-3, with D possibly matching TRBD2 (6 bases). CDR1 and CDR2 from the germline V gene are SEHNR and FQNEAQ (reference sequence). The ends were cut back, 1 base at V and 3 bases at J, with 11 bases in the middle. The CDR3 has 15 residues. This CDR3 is CASSLGTGATDTQYF. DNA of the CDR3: TGTGCCAGCAGCTTAGGCACGGGAGCGACAGATACGCAGTATTTT.

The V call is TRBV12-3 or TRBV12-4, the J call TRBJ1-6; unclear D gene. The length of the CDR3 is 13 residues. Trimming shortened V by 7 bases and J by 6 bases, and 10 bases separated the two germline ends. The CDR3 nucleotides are TGTGCCAGCACTCCTGGGCGTAATTCACCCCTCCACTTT. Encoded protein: CASTPGRNSPLHF.

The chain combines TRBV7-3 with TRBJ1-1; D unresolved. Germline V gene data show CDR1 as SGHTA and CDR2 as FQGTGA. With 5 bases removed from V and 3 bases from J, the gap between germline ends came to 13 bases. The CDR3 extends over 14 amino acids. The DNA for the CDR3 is TGTGCCAGCAGCCAGCTGGGGAGGGACACTGAAGCTTTCTTT. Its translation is CASSQLGRDTEAFF.

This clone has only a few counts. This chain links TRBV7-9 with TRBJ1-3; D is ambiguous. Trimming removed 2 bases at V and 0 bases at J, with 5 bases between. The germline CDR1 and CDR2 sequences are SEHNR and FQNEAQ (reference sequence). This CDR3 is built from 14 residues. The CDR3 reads CASSLSVSGNTIYF. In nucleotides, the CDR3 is TGTGCCAGCAGCTTATCGGTCTCTGGAAACACCATATATTTT.

CDR3 loop: CASSPLSGDTQYF. The CDR3 DNA sequence: TGTGCCAGCAGCCCGCTGTCGGGAGATACGCAGTATTTT. The chain employs TRBV14 and TRBJ2-3; no firm D call. Germline V lookup: CDR1 SGHDN, CDR2 FVKESK. The CDR3 runs to 13 residues. The germline V and J ends were trimmed by 4 bases and 5 bases, with 10 bases remaining between them.

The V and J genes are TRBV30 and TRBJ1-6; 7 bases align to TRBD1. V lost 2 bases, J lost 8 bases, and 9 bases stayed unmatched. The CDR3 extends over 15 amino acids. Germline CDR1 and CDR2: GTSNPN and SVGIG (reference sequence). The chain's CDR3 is CAWSPIGDRDSPLHF. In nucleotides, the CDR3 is TGTGCCTGGAGTCCCATAGGCGACAGGGATTCACCCCTCCACTTT.

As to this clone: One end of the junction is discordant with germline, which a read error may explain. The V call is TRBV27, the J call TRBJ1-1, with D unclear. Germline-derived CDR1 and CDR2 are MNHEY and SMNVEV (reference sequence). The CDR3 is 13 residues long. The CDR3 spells CASSLFIDTEAFF. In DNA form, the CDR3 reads TGTGCCAGCAGCTTATTTATAGACACTGAAGCTTTCTTT.

The CDR3 loop reads CASSLSRHRGTEAFF. CDR3 in DNA: TGTGCCAGCAGTTTATCGCGCCACAGGGGGACTGAAGCTTTCTTT. The chain recombines TRBV27 with TRBJ1-1; 8 positions agree with TRBD1. CDR1 MNHEY and CDR2 SMNVEV come from the germline V gene (reference sequence). The junction had 5 bases not matched to a gene; V was cut back by 0 bases and J by 5 bases. The CDR3 length is 15 residues.

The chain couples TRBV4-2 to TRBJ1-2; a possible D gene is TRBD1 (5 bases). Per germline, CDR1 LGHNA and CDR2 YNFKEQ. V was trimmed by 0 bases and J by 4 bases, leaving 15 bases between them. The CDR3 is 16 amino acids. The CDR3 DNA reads TGTGCCAGCAGCCAAGATAACGGCAGGGAACGCTATGGCTACACCTTC. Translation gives CASSQDNGRERYGYTF.

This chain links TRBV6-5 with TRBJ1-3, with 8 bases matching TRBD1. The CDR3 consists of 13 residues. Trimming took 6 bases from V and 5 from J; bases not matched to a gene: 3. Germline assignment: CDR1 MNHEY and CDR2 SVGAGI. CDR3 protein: CASRRQGRNTIYF. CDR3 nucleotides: TGTGCCAGCAGAAGACAGGGGAGAAACACCATATATTTT.

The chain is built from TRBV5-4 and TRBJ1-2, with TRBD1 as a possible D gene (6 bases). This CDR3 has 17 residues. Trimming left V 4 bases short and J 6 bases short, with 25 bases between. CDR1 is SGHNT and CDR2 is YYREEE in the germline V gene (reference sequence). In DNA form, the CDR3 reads TGTGCCAGCAGCCCGTCAGGGTTTCAGGTTAAGGGGGATGGCTACACCTTC. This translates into CASSPSGFQVKGDGYTF.

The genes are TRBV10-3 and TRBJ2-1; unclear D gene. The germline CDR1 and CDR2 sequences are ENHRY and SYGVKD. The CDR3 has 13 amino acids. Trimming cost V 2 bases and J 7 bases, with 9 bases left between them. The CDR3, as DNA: TGTGCCATCAGTGAGCCTTCCGGGAATGAGCAGTTCTTC. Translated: CAISEPSGNEQFF.

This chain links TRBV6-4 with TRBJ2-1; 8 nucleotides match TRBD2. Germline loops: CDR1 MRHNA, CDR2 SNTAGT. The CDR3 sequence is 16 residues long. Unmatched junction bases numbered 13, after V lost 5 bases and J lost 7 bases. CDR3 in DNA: TGTGCCAGCAGTCAAACAGGGACTAGGGGATCGAATGAGCAGTTCTTC. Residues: CASSQTGTRGSNEQFF.

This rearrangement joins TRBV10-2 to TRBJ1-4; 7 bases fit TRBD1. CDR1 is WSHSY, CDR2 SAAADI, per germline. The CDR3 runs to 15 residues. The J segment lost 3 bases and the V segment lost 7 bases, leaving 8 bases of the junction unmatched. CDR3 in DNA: TGCGCCAGCATCAACCCCAGGGGGGCTAATGAAAAACTGTTTTTT. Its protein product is CASINPRGANEKLFF.

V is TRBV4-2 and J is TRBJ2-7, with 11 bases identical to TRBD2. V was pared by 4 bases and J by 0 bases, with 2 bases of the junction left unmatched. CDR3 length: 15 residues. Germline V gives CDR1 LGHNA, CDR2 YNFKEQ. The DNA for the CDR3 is TGTGCCAGCAGCCCGGGACTAGCGGCCTCCTACGAGCAGTACTTC. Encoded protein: CASSPGLAASYEQYF.